The clone carrying this T cell receptor beta chain was seen just once. Clones were sequenced by immunoSEQ multiplex PCR, and TCRdb holds only the in-frame ones, with some missing. This sample yields about 53,000 clones, of which roughly 86% are seen a single time; roughly 5.3% belongs to the top ten. The CDR3 has 15 residues. Trimming cost V 6 bases and J 6 bases, with 15 bases left between them. Germline V gene data show CDR1 as SGHAT and CDR2 as FQDESV (reference sequence). The data are from a study of technical replicates of blood from a few donors. The sample was PBMCs. This TCR derives from a human donor in good health. Some clones in this sample may be carry-over from other donors' samples. The chain links TRBV11-1 to TRBJ1-6; tentatively, D is TRBD1 (5 bases). CDR3 nucleotides: TGTGCCAGCAGTCTTGGACATACCGGTAATTCACCCCTCCACTTT. Protein product: CASSLGHTGNSPLHF. The full variable domain, rest sourced from reference TRBV11-1 and TRBJ1-6, is EAEVAQSPRYKITEKSQAVAFWCDPISGHATLYWYRQILGQGPELLVQFQDESVVDDSQLPKDRFSAERLKGVDSTLKIQPAELGDSAMYLCASSLGHTGNSPLHFGNGTRLTVT.